Below are 8 T cell receptor beta chains sequenced from a single sample in a study of shared clonotypes between healthy human individuals. TCRdb's table, derived via immunoSEQ multiplex PCR, lists solely in-frame clones and lacks some. The table records about 520,000 clones, approximately 95% of them present only once. Sequencing used naive CD4+ T cells sorted from blood. Regarding subset: CD45RA+ positively selected. These receptors were taken from a woman younger than 45 in good health.

The chain joins TRBV7-3 to TRBJ2-3, with D possibly called TRBD1 or TRBD2 (5 bases each). Trimming removed 2 bases from V and 6 bases from J, with 12 bases in between. The CDR3 is 14 residues long. CDR1 is SGHTA, CDR2 FQGTGA, per germline. In DNA, the CDR3 is TGTGCCAGCAGCTTAGCGGGCTCAGGGGATACGCAGTATTTT. Its protein is CASSLAGSGDTQYF.

The CDR3 spells CASSPGQGLYEQYF. In nucleotides, the CDR3 is TGTGCCAGCAGCCCTGGACAGGGACTCTACGAGCAGTACTTC. This rearrangement joins TRBV6-5 to TRBJ2-7; 8 positions agree with TRBD1. The CDR3 contains 14 residues. Looked up from germline, CDR1 is MNHEY and CDR2 is SVGAGI. Unmatched junction bases numbered 7, after V lost 6 bases and J lost 3 bases.

The chain carries TRBV10-1 and TRBJ2-2, with a possible D match to TRBD1 (6 bases). Trimming took off 4 bases at V and 1 base at J, with 10 bases between the two ends. Germline loops: CDR1 WNHNN, CDR2 SYGVQD (reference sequence). This CDR3 is 15 amino acids long. The CDR3 spells CASSASRGNTGELFF. The CDR3 DNA is TGCGCCAGCAGTGCGTCCAGGGGGAACACCGGGGAGCTGTTTTTT.

The V gene is TRBV4-2, the J gene TRBJ1-2; a weak D match, TRBD1 (5 bases). Germline V gives CDR1 LGHNA, CDR2 YNFKEQ. Trimming removed 0 bases at V and 4 bases at J, with 15 bases between. The CDR3 length is 16 residues. In DNA, the CDR3 is TGTGCCAGCAGCCAAGAAAGGTCGGAGGGGCTCTATGGCTACACCTTC. Translating gives CASSQERSEGLYGYTF.

The V call is TRBV5-8, the J call TRBJ2-1; D perhaps matches TRBD2 (6 bases). Germline lookup yields CDR1 SGHTS and CDR2 YDEGEE. The V and J ends lost 0 bases and 1 base respectively, with 17 bases between them. The CDR3 has 18 amino acids. This CDR3 is CASSLGSGSFGSYNEQFF. DNA for the CDR3: TGTGCCAGCAGCTTGGGTAGCGGTTCCTTCGGATCCTACAATGAGCAGTTCTTC.

This chain joins TRBV7-8 and TRBJ1-6; D not certain. This CDR3 is 14 amino acids long. Germline CDR1 is SGHVS and CDR2 is FQNEAQ. With 10 bases removed from V and 2 bases from J, the gap between germline ends came to 12 bases. CDR3 DNA sequence: TGTGCCACCTTGCAAGGGACCTATAATTCACCCCTCCACTTT. Amino acids: CATLQGTYNSPLHF.

The chain links TRBV5-1 to TRBJ2-7; 9 nucleotides agree with TRBD2. Germline-derived CDR1 and CDR2 are SGHRS and YFSETQ. V was pared by 2 bases and J by 12 bases, with 6 bases of the junction left unmatched. CDR3 length equals 12 residues. The CDR3, as DNA: TGCGCCAGCAGCTTTCTAGCGGGACGAGCGTACTTC. Its translation: CASSFLAGRAYF.

As to this clone: Compared with germline, one end of the junction differs, possibly owing to a read error. The chain employs TRBV10-1 and TRBJ2-1; TRBD2 aligns across 14 bases. Germline V gives CDR1 WNHNN, CDR2 SYGVQD (reference sequence). The CDR3 spans 12 residues. The CDR3 loop reads CASGLAGGQNIF. In DNA form, the CDR3 reads TGCGCCAGTGGACTAGCGGGAGGCCAGAATATCTTC.